This entry lists 21 T cell receptor beta chains sequenced from one sample in a study of shared clonotypes between healthy human individuals. The assay was immunoSEQ multiplex PCR, and TCRdb's table has in-frame clones only and misses some. Seen here are about 1.4 million clones, roughly 96% observed once, and the top ten hold 1.2%. The specimen sequenced was naive CD4+ T cells sorted from blood. Noted subset: CD45RA+ positively selected. The receptor source for this set is a man aged 25 to 45 in good health.

V and J are TRBV4-3 and TRBJ1-5, with D uncertain. V lost 1 base, J lost 6 bases, and 7 bases lay in between. The germline V gene has CDR1 LGHNA and CDR2 YSLEER. The CDR3 has 13 residues. The CDR3 region has the DNA TGCGCCAGCAGCCAAGTTCTGCTTCAGCCCCAGCATTTT. Its protein product is CASSQVLLQPQHF.

As for this clone: This sample also contains other DNA sequences that code for the same CDR3. The J gene is TRBJ2-5, the V gene TRBV10-3; TRBD1 matches 10 bases. The germline gives CDR1 ENHRY, CDR2 SYGVKD. The junction had 0 bases not matched to a gene; V was cut back by 4 bases and J by 4 bases. This CDR3 is 13 amino acids long. The CDR3 loop is CAISGTGGETQYF. For the CDR3, the DNA is TGTGCCATCAGTGGGACAGGGGGAGAGACCCAGTACTTC.

With regard to this clone: This sample includes further DNA sequences coding for the same CDR3. The chain employs TRBV28 and TRBJ1-5; no reliable D call. CDR3 length: 12 amino acids. From germline, CDR1 is MDHEN and CDR2 SYDVKM. The V and J ends lost 1 base and 6 bases respectively, with 4 bases between them. CDR3 loop: CASSLYGQPQHF. CDR3 nucleotide sequence: TGTGCCAGCAGTTTATATGGTCAGCCCCAGCATTTT.

The V and J genes are TRBV18 and TRBJ2-5; D is unresolved. Germline CDR1 is KGHSH and CDR2 is LQKENI. The CDR3 runs to 14 residues. Trimming cost V 2 bases and J 5 bases, with 12 bases left between them. In nucleotides, the CDR3 is TGTGCCAGCTCACCATATGAAGGGCTGGAGACCCAGTACTTC. As protein: CASSPYEGLETQYF.

The CDR3 DNA reads TGTGCCAGCAGTTTAGGTCTAGCGGGAGGTGAGCAGTACTTC. As protein: CASSLGLAGGEQYF. The J gene is TRBJ2-7, the V gene TRBV28; 11 bases align to TRBD2. The CDR3 length is 14 residues. Germline V lookup: CDR1 MDHEN, CDR2 SYDVKM. Trimming cost V 2 bases and J 7 bases; bases outside gene matches: 4.

The V and J genes are TRBV18 and TRBJ2-7; no reliable D call. Trimming took 0 bases from V and 0 from J, leaving 9 bases between them. CDR3 size: 15 residues. Germline assignment: CDR1 KGHSH and CDR2 LQKENI. The CDR3: CASSPPAKSSYEQYF. CDR3 nucleotide sequence: TGTGCCAGCTCACCACCGGCAAAGAGCTCCTACGAGCAGTACTTC.

CDR3 coding DNA: TGTGCCAGCAGCCTGGTGGGTGTGAACAATCAGCCCCAGCATTTT. It yields the protein CASSLVGVNNQPQHF. The chain combines TRBV5-6 with TRBJ1-5; D is unclear. Trimming shortened V by 4 bases and J by 3 bases, and 14 bases separated the two germline ends. Germline assignment: CDR1 SGHDT and CDR2 YYEEEE. CDR3 size: 15 residues.

The chain uses TRBV5-1 and TRBJ1-4; maybe TRBD1 (5 bases). The V end was cut by 1 base, the J end by 5 bases, with 12 bases between. The CDR3 contains 15 residues. CDR1 and CDR2 from the germline V gene are SGHRS and YFSETQ. In DNA form, the CDR3 reads TGCGCCAGCAGCTTGTATCAGGGCGGCAATGAAAAACTGTTTTTT. This encodes CASSLYQGGNEKLFF.

The chain employs TRBV5-1 and TRBJ2-1, with TRBD2 identical over 10 bases. This CDR3 spans 15 amino acids. V was clipped by 4 bases and J by 10 bases; unmatched bases: 11. Germline CDR1 SGHRS, CDR2 YFSETQ. CDR3 sequence reads: CASSRLAGGEGEQFF. In DNA, the CDR3 is TGCGCCAGCAGCCGCTTAGCGGGGGGCGAGGGGGAGCAGTTCTTC.

The chain combines TRBV9 with TRBJ1-5, with D possibly matching TRBD1 (5 bases). The CDR3 is 14 amino acids. CDR1 is SGDLS, CDR2 YYNGEE, per germline. V dropped 4 bases and J dropped 6 bases, with 14 bases sitting between them. CDR3 DNA: TGTGCCAGCAGCCTCCCGGGGGACGGTCAGCCCCAGCATTTT. The encoded protein is CASSLPGDGQPQHF.

This rearrangement joins TRBV7-2 to TRBJ1-2, with D maybe TRBD1 (6 bases). V was trimmed by 5 bases and J by 6 bases, leaving 16 bases between them. This CDR3 region has 14 residues. CDR1 and CDR2 (germline): SGHTA, FQGNSA. The CDR3 DNA follows: TGTGCCAGCAGCCTACTGGGGGGGCACGATGGCTACACCTTC. Amino acids: CASSLLGGHDGYTF.

This chain links TRBV6-6 with TRBJ2-2, with 8 bases identical to TRBD2. The J segment lost 7 bases and the V segment lost 7 bases, leaving 11 bases of the junction unmatched. The CDR3 contains 15 residues. Germline values: CDR1 MNHNY, CDR2 SVGAGI (reference sequence). CDR3: CASNAASGLSGELFF. CDR3 sequence (DNA): TGTGCCAGCAACGCGGCTAGCGGGCTGAGCGGGGAGCTGTTTTTT.

The chain uses TRBV28 and TRBJ2-3; TRBD2 agrees at 9 bases. The junction had 7 bases not matched to a gene; V was cut back by 8 bases and J by 1 base. Germline lookup yields CDR1 MDHEN and CDR2 SYDVKM. The CDR3 extends over 15 amino acids. The CDR3 sequence is CASLTWTSGTDTQYF. CDR3 DNA sequence: TGTGCCAGCCTGACATGGACTAGCGGCACAGATACGCAGTATTTT.

This CDR3 reads CATSTGQGGSPAIEQYF. The DNA of the CDR3 is TGTGCCACCAGCACCGGACAGGGTGGCTCCCCCGCGATTGAGCAGTACTTC. The chain employs TRBV15 and TRBJ2-7; 8 bases line up with TRBD1. The CDR3 is 17 residues long. The germline V gene encodes CDR1 LNHNV and CDR2 YYDKDF (reference sequence). V lost 4 bases to trimming and J lost 7 bases; unmatched junction nucleotides: 18.

The chain's CDR3 is CASSAGPQPVYNEQFF. The CDR3 DNA reads as TGTGCCAGCAGTGCCGGGCCCCAGCCGGTCTACAATGAGCAGTTCTTC. This chain connects TRBV6-1 to TRBJ2-1; D unresolved. The CDR3 contains 16 residues. V was clipped by 4 bases and J by 3 bases, with 16 bases between them. CDR1 and CDR2 (germline): MNHNS, SASEGT.

The rearrangement links TRBV18 to TRBJ1-2; 9 nucleotides match TRBD1. Germline loops: CDR1 KGHSH, CDR2 LQKENI. V shed 6 bases and J 4 bases; nucleotides not matched to a gene: 15. The CDR3 is made up of 17 amino acids. CDR3: CASSPIVSGQGVYGYTF. The CDR3 DNA is TGTGCCAGCTCCCCTATTGTTTCGGGACAGGGCGTCTATGGCTACACCTTC. The entire variable domain, with the rest obtained from reference TRBV18 and TRBJ1-2, is as follows: NAGVMQNPRHLVRRRGQEARLRCSPMKGHSHVYWYRQLPEEGLKFMVYLQKENIIDESGMPKERFSAEFPKEGPSILRIQQVVRGDSAAYFCASSPIVSGQGVYGYTFGSGTRLTVV.

V usage is TRBV28 and J usage is TRBJ2-5; 8 bases match TRBD2. The V and J ends lost 5 bases and 4 bases, in that order; junction bases with no gene match: 9. Per germline, CDR1 MDHEN and CDR2 SYDVKM. CDR3 size: 15 residues. DNA for the CDR3: TGTGCCAGCAGTCTAGCGGGTTCTGGGGGAGAGACCCAGTACTTC. This encodes CASSLAGSGGETQYF.

The rearrangement joins TRBV7-2 to TRBJ2-7; 7 bases agree with TRBD2. CDR1 is SGHTA, CDR2 FQGNSA, per germline. Trimming at V came to 5 bases and at J to 1 base, leaving 8 bases not matched to a gene. This CDR3 has 15 amino acids. CDR3 region: CASSPTGTTSYEQYF. For the CDR3, the DNA is TGTGCCAGCAGCCCGACCGGGACTACGTCCTACGAGCAGTACTTC.

The chain uses TRBV11-2 and TRBJ2-1, with D perhaps matching TRBD2 (6 bases). CDR1 is SGHAT, CDR2 FQNNGV, per germline. CDR3 length: 17 amino acids. The V end was cut by 7 bases, the J end by 1 base, with 20 bases between. The CDR3: CASTHRGAPTSYNEQFF. The CDR3 DNA reads as TGTGCCAGCACCCATCGCGGGGCCCCAACTTCCTACAATGAGCAGTTCTTC.

CDR3 sequence reads: CASSSGGYEKLFF. DNA of the CDR3: TGTGCCAGCAGTTCAGGGGGATACGAAAAACTGTTTTTT. V usage is TRBV28 and J usage is TRBJ1-4, with 7 bases fitting TRBD1. J gave up 8 bases and V 4 bases, and 4 bases lay outside the gene matches. The CDR3 extends over 13 amino acids. Germline lookup yields CDR1 MDHEN and CDR2 SYDVKM. Full variable domain (rest looked up from reference TRBV28 and TRBJ1-4): DVKVTQSSRYLVKRTGEKVFLECVQDMDHENMFWYRQDPGLGLRLIYFSYDVKMKEKGDIPEGYSVSREKKERFSLILESASTNQTSMYLCASSSGGYEKLFFGSGTQLSVL.

This chain joins TRBV7-3 and TRBJ2-7; a possible D gene is TRBD2 (6 bases). V lost 2 bases and J lost 0, with 11 bases in between. CDR1 SGHTA and CDR2 FQGTGA come from the germline V gene. The CDR3 contains 15 residues. The CDR3 protein is CASSLGTGISYEQYF. The CDR3 DNA reads TGTGCCAGCAGCTTAGGGACTGGGATCTCCTACGAGCAGTACTTC.